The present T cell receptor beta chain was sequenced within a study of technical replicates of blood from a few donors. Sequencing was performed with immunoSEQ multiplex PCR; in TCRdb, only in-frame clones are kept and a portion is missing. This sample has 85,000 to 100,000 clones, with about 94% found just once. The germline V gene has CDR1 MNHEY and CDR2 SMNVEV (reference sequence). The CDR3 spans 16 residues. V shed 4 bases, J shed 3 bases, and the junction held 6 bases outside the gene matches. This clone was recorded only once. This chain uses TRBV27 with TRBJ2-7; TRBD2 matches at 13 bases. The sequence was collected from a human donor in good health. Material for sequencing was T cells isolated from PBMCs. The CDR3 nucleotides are TGTGCCAGCAGTTCGGACGGACTAGCGGGAGTCTACGAGCAGTACTTC. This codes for CASSSDGLAGVYEQYF.